This is a list of T cell receptor beta chains from one sample in a study of cytomegalovirus exposure and HLA in healthy donors. Here immunoSEQ multiplex PCR was the method, and the copy in TCRdb shows in-frame clones only, minus some. The data show under 200,000 clones, 77% seen once. Sequencing was done on a sample of PBMCs. These receptors all come from a woman in her twenties or thirties in good health and CMV-seronegative. CDR3s include the opening cysteine and the closing phenylalanine or tryptophan. A D gene is named only where the DNA matches it firmly. A row's size may be missing; if present it is once, few, many or a size class.

len	v_gene	d_gene	abundance	j_gene	CDR3aa	CDR3nt
15	TRBV7-8	.	few	TRBJ2-1	CATSGGVHAYNEQFF	TGTGCCACCTCGGGGGGCGTCCACGCCTACAATGAGCAGTTCTTC
12	TRBV28	.	few	TRBJ2-7	CASSLGLYEQYF	TGTGCCAGCAGCCTGGGACTTTACGAGCAGTACTTC
15	TRBV7-2	TRBD1	.	TRBJ1-2	CASSVGQAANYGYTF	TGTGCCAGCAGCGTCGGACAGGCAGCTAACTATGGCTACACCTTC
13	TRBV7-2	.	.	TRBJ2-5	CASSNNRVLTQYF	TGTGCCAGCAGCAACAACAGGGTCTTGACCCAGTACTTC
14	TRBV6-5	.	.	TRBJ1-1	CASSQPGENTEAFF	TGTGCCAGCAGTCAACCGGGGGAGAACACTGAAGCTTTCTTT
14	TRBV9	TRBD2	.	TRBJ2-2	CASTLAGSTGELFF	TGTGCCAGCACCCTAGCGGGGAGCACCGGGGAGCTGTTTTTT
15	TRBV7-2	.	.	TRBJ2-1	CASSLDGSSYNEQFF	TGTGCCAGCAGCTTAGACGGGAGCTCCTACAATGAGCAGTTCTTC
14	TRBV5-6	.	.	TRBJ2-7	CASSLAGRVYEQYF	TGTGCCAGCAGCTTGGCAGGCAGAGTCTACGAGCAGTACTTC
13	TRBV10-3	TRBD1	once	TRBJ2-7	CAHTPGQGYEQYF	TGTGCGCATACTCCGGGACAGGGCTACGAGCAGTACTTC
15	TRBV27	.	.	TRBJ1-3	CASSVREGSGNTIYF	TGTGCCAGCAGTGTAAGGGAGGGCTCTGGAAACACCATATATTTT
13	TRBV5-1	.	.	TRBJ2-7	CASSLDTTYEQYF	TGCGCCAGCAGCTTGGACACCACCTACGAGCAGTACTTC
13	TRBV6-1	.	once	TRBJ1-2	CASSSGRSRGYTF	TGTGCCAGCAGCTCCGGCCGGAGTCGAGGCTACACCTTC
15	TRBV7-8	.	.	TRBJ1-1	CASSSRRHANTEAFF	TGTGCCAGCAGCTCCCGTCGACATGCCAACACTGAAGCTTTCTTT
14	TRBV28	.	.	TRBJ2-7	CASTLGTSSYEQYF	TGTGCCAGCACGTTGGGGACAAGCTCCTACGAGCAGTACTTC
15	TRBV5-1	TRBD1	.	TRBJ2-7	CASSEGVGTGTEQYF	TGCGCCAGCAGCGAGGGGGTCGGGACAGGTACAGAGCAGTACTTC
17	TRBV4-1	.	medium-sized	TRBJ2-3	CASSQEILAHLTDTQYF	TGCGCCAGCAGCCAGGAAATACTAGCTCATCTCACAGATACGCAGTATTTT
14	TRBV30	TRBD1	.	TRBJ1-1	CAWSPGTGGTEAFF	TGTGCCTGGAGTCCCGGGACAGGGGGCACTGAAGCTTTCTTT
18	TRBV5-4	TRBD2	.	TRBJ2-1	CASSSGLAGAKAYNEQFF	TGTGCCAGCAGCTCGGGACTAGCGGGGGCTAAGGCCTACAATGAGCAGTTCTTC
15	TRBV27	TRBD1	.	TRBJ2-1	CASRSTGTGGNEQFF	TGTGCCAGCAGATCGACCGGGACAGGGGGAAATGAGCAGTTCTTC
18	TRBV11-3	TRBD1	few	TRBJ1-3	CASSFIRDRGRSGNTIYF	TGTGCCAGCAGCTTTATCCGGGACAGGGGGAGGTCTGGAAACACCATATATTTT
17	TRBV2	TRBD2	.	TRBJ2-5	CASSVLWGGDRQETQYF	TGTGCCAGCAGTGTCCTTTGGGGGGGGGATAGACAAGAGACCCAGTACTTC
15	TRBV6-4	TRBD2	few	TRBJ2-3	CASSWAGGLTDTQYF	TGTGCCAGCAGCTGGGCGGGGGGCCTCACAGATACGCAGTATTTT
19	TRBV19	.	once	TRBJ1-1	CASSIDRSGTSRMNTEAFF	TGTGCCAGTAGTATAGATAGGTCGGGGACATCCCGGATGAACACTGAAGCTTTCTTT
15	TRBV9	.	.	TRBJ2-5	CASSVGPDYQETQYF	TGTGCCAGCAGCGTAGGTCCAGATTACCAAGAGACCCAGTACTTC
15	TRBV5-1	TRBD1	.	TRBJ1-4	CASSLGGTGGEKLFF	TGCGCCAGCAGCTTGGGCGGGACAGGAGGAGAAAAACTGTTTTTT
14	TRBV6-1	.	few	TRBJ1-1	CASSSTLVNTEAFF	TGTGCCAGCAGCTCGACACTAGTGAACACTGAAGCTTTCTTT
13	TRBV10-3	.	.	TRBJ1-1	CAGRGTGNTEAFF	TGTGCCGGCCGGGGGACGGGTAATACTGAAGCTTTCTTT
15	TRBV7-6	TRBD2	.	TRBJ2-7	CASSPFSGGSYEQYF	TGTGCCAGCAGCCCCTTTAGCGGGGGGTCCTACGAGCAGTACTTC
11	TRBV20-1	TRBD1	.	TRBJ1-2	CSDRGDYGYTF	TGCAGTGACAGGGGCGACTATGGCTACACCTTC
16	TRBV18	TRBD2	.	TRBJ2-1	CASSPTPSGGADEQFF	TGTGCCAGCTCACCAACGCCCAGCGGGGGGGCCGATGAGCAGTTCTTC
15	TRBV7-3	.	.	TRBJ1-5	CASSLKGGAGQPQHF	TGTGCCAGCAGCTTAAAGGGCGGCGCGGGTCAGCCCCAGCATTTT
14	TRBV28	.	.	TRBJ2-3	CASTDTLGTDTQYF	TGTGCCAGCACCGACACCCTGGGCACAGATACGCAGTATTTT
13	TRBV6-5	.	.	TRBJ1-4	CASSRSPDEKLFF	TGTGCCAGCAGCCGGTCGCCTGATGAAAAACTGTTTTTT
14	TRBV6-1	.	.	TRBJ1-5	CASSVQGMSQPQHF	TGTGCCAGCAGTGTCCAGGGGATGTCTCAGCCCCAGCATTTT
14	TRBV5-5	.	.	TRBJ2-7	CASSLGPGTYEQYF	TGTGCCAGCAGCTTGGGACCAGGGACCTACGAGCAGTACTTC
17	TRBV5-6	TRBD2	.	TRBJ2-5	CASSNLGSGGVKETQYF	TGTGCCAGCAGCAACCTAGGGAGCGGGGGGGTGAAAGAGACCCAGTACTTC
16	TRBV11-2	TRBD2	.	TRBJ2-1	CASSVDLAGGRNEQFF	TGTGCCAGCAGCGTAGACTTAGCGGGGGGGCGCAATGAGCAGTTCTTC
14	TRBV21-1	.	.	TRBJ1-4	CASSPRSQGEKLFF	TGTGCCAGCAGCCCCCGCAGCCAGGGGGAGAAACTGTTTTTT
15	TRBV18	.	.	TRBJ2-3	CASSPPAVQRDTQYF	TGTGCCAGCTCACCACCGGCGGTCCAGAGGGATACGCAGTATTTT
17	TRBV7-9	TRBD1	.	TRBJ1-5	CASSPGGAQGAGQPQHF	TGTGCCAGCAGCCCCGGAGGAGCACAGGGGGCCGGACAGCCCCAGCATTTT